Following are 19 T cell receptor beta chains from one sample sequenced in a study of blood T cell repertoires in COVID-19. Assay used: immunoSEQ multiplex PCR; TCRdb lists only in-frame clones, some missing. The sample contains some 150,000 clones, around nine tenths of which appear only once. Sequencing was performed on peripheral blood. The receptor source for this set is a woman in her fifties or sixties with active or convalescent COVID-19.

This chain connects TRBV11-3 to TRBJ1-1; weak D call: TRBD1 (6 bases). The CDR3 sequence is 20 residues long. The germline V gene has CDR1 SGHNT and CDR2 YENEEA. Trimming took off 6 bases at V and 0 bases at J, with 29 bases between the two ends. CDR3 in amino acids: CASRPKGETGLTVMNTEAFF. The CDR3 coding sequence is TGTGCCAGCAGACCTAAGGGGGAGACAGGACTGACTGTTATGAACACTGAAGCTTTCTTT.

The chain employs TRBV15 and TRBJ1-5; D may be TRBD1 (5 bases). The V end lost 0 bases, the J end lost 1 base, and 10 bases lay between the germline ends. The CDR3 length is 16 residues. Germline V gives CDR1 LNHNV, CDR2 YYDKDF (reference sequence). The chain's CDR3 is CATSRDGGRSNQPQHF. DNA for the CDR3: TGTGCCACCAGCAGAGACGGGGGTCGGAGCAATCAGCCCCAGCATTTT.

The V call is TRBV11-1, the J call TRBJ2-1; tentative D call: TRBD2 (6 bases). The CDR3 runs to 13 residues. Trimming cost V 3 bases and J 6 bases, with 9 bases left between them. Germline V lookup: CDR1 SGHAT, CDR2 FQDESV (reference sequence). DNA for the CDR3: TGTGCCAGCAGCTTTTCCGGGAGCAATGAGCAGTTCTTC. This codes for CASSFSGSNEQFF.

V is TRBV30 and J is TRBJ2-1, with TRBD2 matching 8 bases. CDR3 length equals 12 residues. V was clipped by 3 bases and J by 8 bases; unmatched bases: 3. Germline V gene data show CDR1 as GTSNPN and CDR2 as SVGIG (reference sequence). The CDR3 sequence is CAWRGAGDEQFF. The CDR3 DNA sequence: TGTGCCTGGAGGGGAGCGGGGGATGAGCAGTTCTTC.

This chain connects TRBV28 to TRBJ2-7; D is possibly TRBD1 (6 bases). The length of the CDR3 is 18 residues. Germline V gives CDR1 MDHEN, CDR2 SYDVKM. With 4 bases removed from V and 4 bases from J, the gap between germline ends came to 26 bases. CDR3: CASSSRDNRVSVPYEQYF. CDR3 bases: TGTGCCAGCAGTTCTCGGGATAACAGGGTTTCCGTACCTTACGAGCAGTACTTC.

The rearrangement links TRBV3-1 (or the pseudogene TRBV3-2) to TRBJ2-3, with TRBD2 matching over 7 bases. This CDR3 has 17 amino acids. The ends lost 0 bases at V and 2 bases at J; junction bases unmatched: 8. Germline CDR1 LGHDT, CDR2 YNNKEL (reference sequence). This CDR3 is CASSQDTASGLTDTQYF. The CDR3 DNA reads as TGTGCCAGCAGCCAAGATACGGCTAGCGGACTCACAGATACGCAGTATTTT.

The V and J genes are TRBV7-6 and TRBJ1-5, with D uncertain. CDR3 length: 15 amino acids. In germline, CDR1 is SGHVS, CDR2 FNYEAQ. Trimming stripped 5 bases from V and 2 bases from J, with 13 bases between. The CDR3 loop is CASSLNIMGNQPQHF. The CDR3 DNA reads as TGTGCCAGCAGCCTAAATATTATGGGCAATCAGCCCCAGCATTTT.

This chain links TRBV5-1 with TRBJ1-4, with TRBD1 matching over 8 bases. Germline CDR1 reads SGHRS; CDR2 reads YFSETQ. V shed 2 bases, J shed 4 bases, and the junction held 1 base outside the gene matches. CDR3 length: 14 residues. The CDR3 here is CASSLQGVNEKLFF. The CDR3 DNA sequence: TGCGCCAGCAGCTTACAGGGGGTTAATGAAAAACTGTTTTTT.

This chain uses TRBV24-1 with TRBJ2-1; D is perhaps TRBD2 (6 bases). The CDR3 loop spans 13 amino acids. V was clipped by 12 bases and J by 4 bases, with 15 bases between them. Germline CDR1 is KGHDR and CDR2 is SFDVKD. The chain's CDR3 is CASGGSLYNEQFF. The CDR3 DNA reads TGTGCCTCCGGAGGGTCCCTTTACAATGAGCAGTTCTTC.

The V and J genes are TRBV10-3 and TRBJ1-4, with 9 nucleotides matching TRBD1. J was trimmed by 4 bases and V by 6 bases; bases with no gene match: 3. From germline, CDR1 is ENHRY and CDR2 SYGVKD. The CDR3 extends over 14 amino acids. CDR3 residues: CAIRTGGDNEKLFF. The CDR3 DNA follows: TGTGCCATCAGGACAGGGGGAGATAATGAAAAACTGTTTTTT.

This sequence joins TRBV28 and TRBJ1-1; 7 nucleotides align to TRBD1. Germline CDR1 reads MDHEN; CDR2 reads SYDVKM. This CDR3 is 16 amino acids long. Losses at the gene ends were 5 bases for V and 10 bases for J; bases not matched to a gene: 19. The CDR3 region has the DNA TGTGCCAGCAGTGGAACAAGGGACAGCCAAGGCGTGGGAGCTTTCTTT. Translating gives CASSGTRDSQGVGAFF.

The gene calls are TRBV6-1 and TRBJ1-2; TRBD1 is a possible D gene (6 bases). Germline CDR1 is MNHNS and CDR2 is SASEGT. The CDR3 has 15 residues. The germline V and J ends were trimmed by 1 base and 4 bases, with 13 bases remaining between them. CDR3 in amino acids: CASSEVAGASYGYTF. DNA for the CDR3: TGTGCCAGCAGTGAAGTGGCAGGGGCGAGCTATGGCTACACCTTC.

The chain joins TRBV5-5 to TRBJ2-7; 8 bases agree with TRBD1. The CDR3 consists of 14 residues. Germline V gene lookup returns CDR1 SGHKS and CDR2 YYEKEE (reference sequence). The V gene end was trimmed by 4 bases and the J gene end by 2 bases; junction bases not matched to a gene: 5. In DNA form, the CDR3 reads TGTGCCAGCAGCGCCGGGACAGGAGCCTACGAGCAGTACTTC. It codes for CASSAGTGAYEQYF.

The gene calls are TRBV7-3 and TRBJ2-1; 12 bases align to TRBD2. From germline, CDR1 is SGHTA and CDR2 FQGTGA. This CDR3 has 15 residues. With 5 bases clipped from V and 8 bases from J, the junction kept 7 bases outside the gene matches. The CDR3 nucleotides read TGTGCCAGCAGCCCCTCTAGCGGGGGGGCCCATGAGCAGTTCTTC. Amino acids: CASSPSSGGAHEQFF. The full variable domain, completed using reference TRBV7-3 and TRBJ2-1, is GAGVSQTPSNKVTEKGKYVELRCDPISGHTALYWYRQSLGQGPEFLIYFQGTGAADDSGLPNDRFFAVRPEGSVSTLKIQRTERGDSAVYLCASSPSSGGAHEQFFGPGTRLTVL.

The rearrangement links TRBV7-9 to TRBJ1-5; D ambiguous. Trimming cost V 4 bases and J 5 bases, with 9 bases left between them. The CDR3 loop spans 13 amino acids. Germline CDR1 reads SEHNR; CDR2 reads FQNEAQ (reference sequence). In nucleotides, the CDR3 is TGTGCCAGCAGCTCCGGGGTCTATCAGCCCCAGCATTTT. This encodes CASSSGVYQPQHF.

The chain is built from TRBV6-1 and TRBJ2-7; D is perhaps TRBD1 (5 bases). The germline gives CDR1 MNHNS, CDR2 SASEGT. The CDR3 has 17 amino acids. V was pared by 4 bases and J by 0 bases, with 19 bases between. DNA of the CDR3: TGTGCCAGCAGTGGCGATTTTGACAGCTTTATCTCCTACGAGCAGTACTTC. Amino acids: CASSGDFDSFISYEQYF.

V usage is TRBV28 and J usage is TRBJ1-1, with D possibly matching TRBD1 (5 bases). The germline V gene encodes CDR1 MDHEN and CDR2 SYDVKM. The CDR3 has 13 amino acids. V was shortened by 3 bases and J by 8 bases, with 13 bases between the two germline ends. The CDR3 sequence: CASSFGGKVEAFF. CDR3 coding DNA: TGTGCCAGCAGTTTTGGGGGGAAGGTCGAAGCTTTCTTT.

The chain recombines TRBV27 with TRBJ2-5; 8 nucleotides agree with TRBD2. This CDR3 contains 17 residues. CDR1 MNHEY and CDR2 SMNVEV come from the germline V gene (reference sequence). Unmatched junction bases numbered 14, after V lost 5 bases and J lost 3 bases. CDR3 nucleotide sequence: TGTGCCAGCAGTCCTTTCAGCGGGGGAGGGGGGGAAGAGACCCAGTACTTC. Translated, it gives CASSPFSGGGGEETQYF.

The chain combines TRBV28 with TRBJ1-3; no definite D call. The V gene's germline CDR1 is MDHEN and CDR2 SYDVKM. The CDR3 has 17 residues. V shed 1 base and J shed 0 bases, with 13 bases lying between them. The CDR3 coding sequence is TGTGCCAGCAGTTTATATACAGTTCAATCCTCTGGAAACACCATATATTTT. Translation: CASSLYTVQSSGNTIYF.